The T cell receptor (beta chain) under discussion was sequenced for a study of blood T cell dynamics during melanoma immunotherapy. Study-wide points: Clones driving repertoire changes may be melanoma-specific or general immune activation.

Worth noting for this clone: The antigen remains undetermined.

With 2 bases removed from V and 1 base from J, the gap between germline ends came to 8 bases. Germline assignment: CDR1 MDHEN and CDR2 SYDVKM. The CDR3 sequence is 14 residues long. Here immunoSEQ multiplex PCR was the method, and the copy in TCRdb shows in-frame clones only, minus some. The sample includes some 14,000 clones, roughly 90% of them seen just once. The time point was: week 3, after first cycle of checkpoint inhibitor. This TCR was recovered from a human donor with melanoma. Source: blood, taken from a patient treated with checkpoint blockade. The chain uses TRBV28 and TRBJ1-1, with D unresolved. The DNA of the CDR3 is TGTGCCAGCAGTTTACCAGCCGAGAACACTGAAGCTTTCTTT. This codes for CASSLPAENTEAFF.